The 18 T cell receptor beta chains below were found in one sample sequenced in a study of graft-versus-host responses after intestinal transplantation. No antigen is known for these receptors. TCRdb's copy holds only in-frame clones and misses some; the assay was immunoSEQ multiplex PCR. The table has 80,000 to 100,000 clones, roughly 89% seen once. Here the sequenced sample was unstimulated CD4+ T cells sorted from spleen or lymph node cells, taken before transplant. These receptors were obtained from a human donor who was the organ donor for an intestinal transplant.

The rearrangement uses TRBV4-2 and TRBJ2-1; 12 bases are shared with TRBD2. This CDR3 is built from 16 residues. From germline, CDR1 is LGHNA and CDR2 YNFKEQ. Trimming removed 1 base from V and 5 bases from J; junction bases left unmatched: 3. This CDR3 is CASSQAWTSGNNEQFF. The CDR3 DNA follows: TGTGCCAGCAGCCAAGCCTGGACTAGCGGGAACAATGAGCAGTTCTTC.

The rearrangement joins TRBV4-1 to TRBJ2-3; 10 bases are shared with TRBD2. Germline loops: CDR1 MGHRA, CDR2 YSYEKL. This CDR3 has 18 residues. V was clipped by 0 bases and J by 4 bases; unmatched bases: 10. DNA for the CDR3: TGCGCCAGCAGCCAAGATCGGCTAGCGGGGGTGGGGCCAGATACGCAGTATTTT. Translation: CASSQDRLAGVGPDTQYF.

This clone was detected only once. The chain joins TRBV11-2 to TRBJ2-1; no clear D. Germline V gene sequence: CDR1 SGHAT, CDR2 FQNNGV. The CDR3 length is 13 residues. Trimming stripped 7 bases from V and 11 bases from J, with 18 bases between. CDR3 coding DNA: TGTGCCAGCACAGTGGGTTCGGAGTTCCAGCAGTTCTTC. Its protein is CASTVGSEFQQFF. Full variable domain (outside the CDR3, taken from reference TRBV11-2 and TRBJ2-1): EAGVAQSPRYKIIEKRQSVAFWCNPISGHATLYWYQQILGQGPKLLIQFQNNGVVDDSQLPKDRFSAERLKGVDSTLKIQPAKLEDSAVYLCASTVGSEFQQFFGPGTRLTVL.

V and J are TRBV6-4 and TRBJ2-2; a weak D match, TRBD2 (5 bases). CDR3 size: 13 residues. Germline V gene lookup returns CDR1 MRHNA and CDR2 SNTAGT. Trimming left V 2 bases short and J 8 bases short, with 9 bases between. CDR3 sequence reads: CASSDNIAGELFF. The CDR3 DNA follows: TGTGCCAGCAGTGACAACATAGCGGGGGAGCTGTTTTTT.

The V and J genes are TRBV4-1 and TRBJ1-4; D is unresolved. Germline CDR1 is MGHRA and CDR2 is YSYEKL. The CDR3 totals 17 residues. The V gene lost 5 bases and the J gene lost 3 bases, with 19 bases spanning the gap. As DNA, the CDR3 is TGCGCCAGCAGCACCCGGAGAGCCCCGCCGGCTAATGAAAAACTGTTTTTT. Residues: CASSTRRAPPANEKLFF.

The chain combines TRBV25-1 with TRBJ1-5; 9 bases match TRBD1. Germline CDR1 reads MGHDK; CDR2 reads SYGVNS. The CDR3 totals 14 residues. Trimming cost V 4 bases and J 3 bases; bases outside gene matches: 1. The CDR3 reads CASSGTGANQPQHF. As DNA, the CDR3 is TGTGCCAGCAGTGGGACAGGGGCCAATCAGCCCCAGCATTTT. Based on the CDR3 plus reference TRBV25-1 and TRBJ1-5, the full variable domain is EADIYQTPRYLVIGTGKKITLECSQTMGHDKMYWYQQDPGMELHLIHYSYGVNSTEKGDLSSESTVSRIRTEHFPLTLESARPSHTSQYLCASSGTGANQPQHFGDGTRLSIL.

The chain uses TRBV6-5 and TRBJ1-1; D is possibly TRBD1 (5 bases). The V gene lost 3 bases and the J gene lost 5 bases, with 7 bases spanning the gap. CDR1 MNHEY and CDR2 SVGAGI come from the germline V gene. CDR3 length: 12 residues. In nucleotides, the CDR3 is TGTGCCAGCAGTTATGGGGGGACTGAAGCTTTCTTT. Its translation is CASSYGGTEAFF.

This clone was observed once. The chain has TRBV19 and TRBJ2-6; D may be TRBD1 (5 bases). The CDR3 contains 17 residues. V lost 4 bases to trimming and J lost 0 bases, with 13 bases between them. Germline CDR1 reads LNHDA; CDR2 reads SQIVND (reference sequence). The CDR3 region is CASSKGRVVSGANVLTF. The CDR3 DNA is TGTGCCAGTAGTAAAGGCAGGGTAGTCTCTGGGGCCAACGTCCTGACTTTC.

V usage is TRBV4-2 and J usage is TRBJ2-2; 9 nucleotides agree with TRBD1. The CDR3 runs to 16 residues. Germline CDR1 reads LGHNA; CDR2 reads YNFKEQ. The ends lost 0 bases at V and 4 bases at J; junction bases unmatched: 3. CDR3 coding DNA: TGTGCCAGCAGCCAAGAGGTGACAGGGGGCACCGGGGAGCTGTTTTTT. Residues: CASSQEVTGGTGELFF.

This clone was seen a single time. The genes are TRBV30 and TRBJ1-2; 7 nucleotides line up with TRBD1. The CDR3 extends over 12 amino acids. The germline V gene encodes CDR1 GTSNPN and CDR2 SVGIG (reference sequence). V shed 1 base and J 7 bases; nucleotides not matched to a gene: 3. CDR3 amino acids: CAWSAQGGGYTF. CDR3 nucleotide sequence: TGTGCCTGGAGTGCTCAGGGGGGTGGCTACACCTTC.

The CDR3 sequence is CASSFRDISYNEQFF. In nucleotides, the CDR3 is TGCGCCAGCAGCTTCCGGGACATCTCCTACAATGAGCAGTTCTTC. The chain recombines TRBV4-1 with TRBJ2-1; D might be TRBD1 (6 bases). Germline-derived CDR1 and CDR2 are MGHRA and YSYEKL. The V end lost 5 bases, the J end lost 0 bases, and 11 bases lay between the germline ends. The CDR3 totals 15 residues.

CDR3 nucleotide sequence: TGTGCCAGCAGACCCTATGGACAGCACACTGAAGCTTTCTTT. Encoded protein: CASRPYGQHTEAFF. This rearrangement joins TRBV7-9 to TRBJ1-1; D is possibly TRBD1 (6 bases). The CDR3 extends over 14 amino acids. Germline CDR1 is SEHNR and CDR2 is FQNEAQ (reference sequence). Trimming shortened V by 6 bases and J by 3 bases, and 14 bases separated the two germline ends.

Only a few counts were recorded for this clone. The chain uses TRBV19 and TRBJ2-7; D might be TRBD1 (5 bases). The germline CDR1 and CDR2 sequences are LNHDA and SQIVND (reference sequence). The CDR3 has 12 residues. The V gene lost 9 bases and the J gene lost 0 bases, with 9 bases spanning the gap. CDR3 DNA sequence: TGTGCCAGCCAGGGTGTCTCCTACGAGCAGTACTTC. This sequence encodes CASQGVSYEQYF.

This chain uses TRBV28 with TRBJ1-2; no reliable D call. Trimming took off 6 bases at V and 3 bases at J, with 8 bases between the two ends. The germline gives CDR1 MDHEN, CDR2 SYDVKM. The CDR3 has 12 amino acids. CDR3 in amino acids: CASRSTDYGYTF. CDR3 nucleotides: TGTGCCAGCAGATCCACAGACTATGGCTACACCTTC.

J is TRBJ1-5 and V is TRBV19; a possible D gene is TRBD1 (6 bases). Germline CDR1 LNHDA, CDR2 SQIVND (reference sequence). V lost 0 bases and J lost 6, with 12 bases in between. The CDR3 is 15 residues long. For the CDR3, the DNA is TGTGCCAGTAGTATAGATGGCTCCAGGGGTCAGCCCCAGCATTTT. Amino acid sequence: CASSIDGSRGQPQHF.

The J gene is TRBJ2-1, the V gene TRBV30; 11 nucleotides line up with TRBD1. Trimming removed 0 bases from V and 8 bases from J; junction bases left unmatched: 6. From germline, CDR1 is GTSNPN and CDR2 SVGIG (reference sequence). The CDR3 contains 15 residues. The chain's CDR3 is CAWSVGDRGVDEQFF. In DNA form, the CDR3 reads TGTGCCTGGAGTGTAGGGGACAGGGGGGTCGATGAGCAGTTCTTC.

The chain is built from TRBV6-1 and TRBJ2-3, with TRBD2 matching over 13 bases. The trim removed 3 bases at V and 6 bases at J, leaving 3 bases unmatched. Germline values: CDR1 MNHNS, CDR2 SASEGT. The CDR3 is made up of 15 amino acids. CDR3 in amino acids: CASSEGLAGTDTQYF. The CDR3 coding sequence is TGTGCCAGCAGTGAGGGACTAGCGGGGACCGATACGCAGTATTTT.

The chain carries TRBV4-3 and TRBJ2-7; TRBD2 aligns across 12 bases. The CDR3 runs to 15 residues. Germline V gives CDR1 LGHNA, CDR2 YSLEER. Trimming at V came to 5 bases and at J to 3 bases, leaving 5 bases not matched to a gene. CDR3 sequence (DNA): TGCGCCAGCAGCTCCCGACTAGCGGGGGTCTACGAGCAGTACTTC. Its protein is CASSSRLAGVYEQYF.